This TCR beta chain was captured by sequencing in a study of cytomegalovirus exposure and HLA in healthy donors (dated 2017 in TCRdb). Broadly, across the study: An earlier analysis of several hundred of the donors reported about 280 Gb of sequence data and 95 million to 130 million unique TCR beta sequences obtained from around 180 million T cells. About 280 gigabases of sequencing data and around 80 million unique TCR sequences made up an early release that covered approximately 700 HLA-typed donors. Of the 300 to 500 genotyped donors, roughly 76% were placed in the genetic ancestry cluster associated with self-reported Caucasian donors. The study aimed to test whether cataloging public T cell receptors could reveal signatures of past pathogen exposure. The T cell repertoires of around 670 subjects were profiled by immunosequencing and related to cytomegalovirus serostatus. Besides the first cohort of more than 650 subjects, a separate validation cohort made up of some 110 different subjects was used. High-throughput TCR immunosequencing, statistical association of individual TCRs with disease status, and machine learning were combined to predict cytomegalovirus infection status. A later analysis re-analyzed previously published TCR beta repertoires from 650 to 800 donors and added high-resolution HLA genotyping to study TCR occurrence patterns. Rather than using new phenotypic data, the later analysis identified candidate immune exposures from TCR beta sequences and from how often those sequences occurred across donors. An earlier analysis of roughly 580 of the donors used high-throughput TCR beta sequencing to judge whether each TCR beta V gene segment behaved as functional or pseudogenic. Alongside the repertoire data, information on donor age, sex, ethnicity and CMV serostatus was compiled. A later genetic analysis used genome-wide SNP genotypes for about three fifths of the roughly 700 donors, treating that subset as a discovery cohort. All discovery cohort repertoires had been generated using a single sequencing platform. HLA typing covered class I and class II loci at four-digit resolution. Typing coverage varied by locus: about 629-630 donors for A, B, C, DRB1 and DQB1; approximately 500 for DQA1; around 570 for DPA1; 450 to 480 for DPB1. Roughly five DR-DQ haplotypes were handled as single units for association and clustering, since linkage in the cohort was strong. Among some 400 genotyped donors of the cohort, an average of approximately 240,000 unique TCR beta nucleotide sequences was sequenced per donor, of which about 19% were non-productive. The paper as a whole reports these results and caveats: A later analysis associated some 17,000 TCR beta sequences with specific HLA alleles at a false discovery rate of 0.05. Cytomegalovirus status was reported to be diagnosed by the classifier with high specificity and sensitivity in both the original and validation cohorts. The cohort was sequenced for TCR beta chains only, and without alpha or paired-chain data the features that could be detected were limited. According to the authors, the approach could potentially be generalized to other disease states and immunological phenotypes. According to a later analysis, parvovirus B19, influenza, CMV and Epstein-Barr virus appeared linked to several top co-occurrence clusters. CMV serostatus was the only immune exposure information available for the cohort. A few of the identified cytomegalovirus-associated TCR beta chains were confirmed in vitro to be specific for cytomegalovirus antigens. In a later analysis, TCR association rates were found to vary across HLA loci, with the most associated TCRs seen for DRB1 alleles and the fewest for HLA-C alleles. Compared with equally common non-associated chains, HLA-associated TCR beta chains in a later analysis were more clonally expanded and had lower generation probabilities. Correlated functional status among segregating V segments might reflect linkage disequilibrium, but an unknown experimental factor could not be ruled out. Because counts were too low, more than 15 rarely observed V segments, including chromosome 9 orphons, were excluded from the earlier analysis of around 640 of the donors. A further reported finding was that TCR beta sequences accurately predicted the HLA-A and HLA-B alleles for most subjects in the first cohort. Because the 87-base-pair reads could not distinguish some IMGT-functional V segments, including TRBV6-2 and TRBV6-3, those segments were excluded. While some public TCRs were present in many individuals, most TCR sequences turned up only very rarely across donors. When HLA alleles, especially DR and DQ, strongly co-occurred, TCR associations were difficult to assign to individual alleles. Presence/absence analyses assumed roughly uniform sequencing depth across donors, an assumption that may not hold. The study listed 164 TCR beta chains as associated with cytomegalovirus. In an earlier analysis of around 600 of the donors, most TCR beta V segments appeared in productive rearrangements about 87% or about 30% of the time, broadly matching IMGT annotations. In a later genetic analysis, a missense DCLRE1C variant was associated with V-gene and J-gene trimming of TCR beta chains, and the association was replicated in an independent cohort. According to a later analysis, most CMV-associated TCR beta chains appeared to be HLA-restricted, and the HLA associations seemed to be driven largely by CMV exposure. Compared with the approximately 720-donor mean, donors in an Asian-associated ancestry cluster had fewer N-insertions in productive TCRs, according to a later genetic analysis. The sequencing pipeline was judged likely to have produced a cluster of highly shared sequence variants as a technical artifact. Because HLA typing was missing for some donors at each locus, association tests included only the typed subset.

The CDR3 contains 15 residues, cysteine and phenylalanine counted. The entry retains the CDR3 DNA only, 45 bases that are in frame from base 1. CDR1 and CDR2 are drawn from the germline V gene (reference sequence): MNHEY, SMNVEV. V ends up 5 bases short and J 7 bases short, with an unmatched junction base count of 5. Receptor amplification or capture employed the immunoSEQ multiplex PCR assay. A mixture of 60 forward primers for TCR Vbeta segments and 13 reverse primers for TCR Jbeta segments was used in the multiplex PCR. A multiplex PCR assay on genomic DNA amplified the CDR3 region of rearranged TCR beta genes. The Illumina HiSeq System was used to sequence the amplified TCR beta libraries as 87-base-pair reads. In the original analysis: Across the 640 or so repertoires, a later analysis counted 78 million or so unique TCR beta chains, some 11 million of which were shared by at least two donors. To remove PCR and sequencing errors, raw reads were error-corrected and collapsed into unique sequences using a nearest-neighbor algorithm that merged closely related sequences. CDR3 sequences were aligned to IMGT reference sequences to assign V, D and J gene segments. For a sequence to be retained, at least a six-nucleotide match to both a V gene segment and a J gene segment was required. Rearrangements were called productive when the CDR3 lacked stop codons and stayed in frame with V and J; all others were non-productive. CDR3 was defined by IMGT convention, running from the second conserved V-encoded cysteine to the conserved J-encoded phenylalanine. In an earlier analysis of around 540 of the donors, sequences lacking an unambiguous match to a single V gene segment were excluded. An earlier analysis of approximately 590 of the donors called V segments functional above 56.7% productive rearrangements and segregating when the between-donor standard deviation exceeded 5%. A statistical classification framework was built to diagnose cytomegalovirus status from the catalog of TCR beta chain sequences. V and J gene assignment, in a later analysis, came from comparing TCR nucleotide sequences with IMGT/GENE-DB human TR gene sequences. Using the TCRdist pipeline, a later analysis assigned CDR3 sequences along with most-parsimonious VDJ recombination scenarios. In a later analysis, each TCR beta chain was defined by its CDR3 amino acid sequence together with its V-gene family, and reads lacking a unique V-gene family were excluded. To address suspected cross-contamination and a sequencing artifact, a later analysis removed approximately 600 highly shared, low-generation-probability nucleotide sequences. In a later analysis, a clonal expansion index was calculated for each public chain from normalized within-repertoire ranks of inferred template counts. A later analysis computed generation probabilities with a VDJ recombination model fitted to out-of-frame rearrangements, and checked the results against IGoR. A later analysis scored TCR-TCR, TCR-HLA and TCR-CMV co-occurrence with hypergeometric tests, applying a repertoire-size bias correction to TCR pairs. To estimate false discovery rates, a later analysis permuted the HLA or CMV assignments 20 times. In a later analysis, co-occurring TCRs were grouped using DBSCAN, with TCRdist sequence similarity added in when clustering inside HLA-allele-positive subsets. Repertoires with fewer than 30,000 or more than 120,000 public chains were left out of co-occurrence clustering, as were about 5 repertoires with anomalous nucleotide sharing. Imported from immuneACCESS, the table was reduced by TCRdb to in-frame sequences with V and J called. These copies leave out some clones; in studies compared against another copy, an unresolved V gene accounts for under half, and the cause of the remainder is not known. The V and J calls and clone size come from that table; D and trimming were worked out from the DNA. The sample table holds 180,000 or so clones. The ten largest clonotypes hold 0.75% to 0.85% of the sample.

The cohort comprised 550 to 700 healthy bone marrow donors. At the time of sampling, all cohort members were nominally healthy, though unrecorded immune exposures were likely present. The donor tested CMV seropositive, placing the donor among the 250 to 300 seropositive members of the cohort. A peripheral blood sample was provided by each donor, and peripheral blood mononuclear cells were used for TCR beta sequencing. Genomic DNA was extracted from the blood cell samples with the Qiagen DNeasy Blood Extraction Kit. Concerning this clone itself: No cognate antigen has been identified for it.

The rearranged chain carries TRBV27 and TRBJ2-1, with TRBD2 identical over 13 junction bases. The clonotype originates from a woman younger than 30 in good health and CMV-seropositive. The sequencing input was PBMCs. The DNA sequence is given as TGTGCCAGCAGTAGAAGACTAGCGGGAGGAAATGAGCAGTTCTTC. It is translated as CASSRRLAGGNEQFF.